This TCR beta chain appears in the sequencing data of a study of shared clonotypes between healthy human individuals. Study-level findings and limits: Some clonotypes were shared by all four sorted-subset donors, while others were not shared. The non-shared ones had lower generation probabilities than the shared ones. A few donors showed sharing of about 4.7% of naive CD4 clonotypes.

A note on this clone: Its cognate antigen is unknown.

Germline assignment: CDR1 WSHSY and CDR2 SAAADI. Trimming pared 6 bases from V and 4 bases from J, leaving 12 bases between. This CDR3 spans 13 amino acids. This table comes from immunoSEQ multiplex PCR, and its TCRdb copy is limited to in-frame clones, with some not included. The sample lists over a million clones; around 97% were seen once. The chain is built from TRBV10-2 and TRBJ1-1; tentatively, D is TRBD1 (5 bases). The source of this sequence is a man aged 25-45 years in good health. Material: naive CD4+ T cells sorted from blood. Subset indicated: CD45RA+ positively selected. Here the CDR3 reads CASSRTSGTEAFF. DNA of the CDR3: TGCGCCAGCAGCCGGACATCTGGCACTGAAGCTTTCTTT.